Following are 25 T cell receptor beta chains from one sample sequenced in a study of CD8 T cells in Susac syndrome. Random hexamers were used to reverse transcribe the RNA input (roughly 0.5 to 1 ug). MiXCR, applied by TCRdb to the immunoSEQ multiplex PCR reads, yields one record per CDR3 protein. The repertoire holds 130,000 to 150,000 distinct CDR3 sequences, with roughly 95% as singletons. The sequencing sample was made of CD4+ T cells from PBMCs. These receptors were collected from a human donor in good health.

V is TRBV2 and J is TRBJ1-5, with D perhaps matching TRBD1 (5 bases). Germline CDR1 SNHLY, CDR2 FYNNEI. Trimming took 4 bases from V and 7 from J, leaving 11 bases between them. The CDR3 runs 13 residues. The CDR3 nucleotides are TGTGCCAGCAGTGGACAGTATAGACAGCCCCAGCATTTT. Translating gives CASSGQYRQPQHF. Looking up the rest from reference TRBV2 and TRBJ1-5 gives the full variable domain: EPEVTQTPSHQVTQMGQEVILRCVPISNHLYFYWYRQILGQKVEFLVSFYNNEISEKSEIFDDQFSVERPDGSNFTLKIRSTKLEDSAMYFCASSGQYRQPQHFGDGTRLSIL.

The rearrangement links TRBV30 to TRBJ2-7, with D possibly being TRBD2 (5 bases). V was cut by 4 bases and J by 0 bases, with 13 bases left in between. Germline CDR1 reads GTSNPN; CDR2 reads SVGIG (reference sequence). CDR3 length equals 14 residues. The CDR3: CAWTPRRFSYEQYF. The CDR3 DNA is TGTGCCTGGACCCCTAGGAGGTTCTCCTACGAGCAGTACTTC.

The chain recombines TRBV30 with TRBJ2-5; D not certain. The CDR3 length is 15 residues. The V gene's germline CDR1 is GTSNPN and CDR2 SVGIG (reference sequence). Trimming took off 5 bases at V and 3 bases at J, with 19 bases between the two ends. CDR3 amino acids: CAWARRSDTKETQYF. CDR3 in DNA: TGTGCCTGGGCTCGCAGATCAGACACAAAAGAGACCCAGTACTTC.

The chain has TRBV12-3 or TRBV12-4 and TRBJ1-5; D uncertain. Deletions cut 5 bases from V and 0 bases from J, with 5 bases between. The CDR3 runs 13 residues. CDR3 loop: CASSGNSNQPQHF. The CDR3 DNA is TGTGCCAGCAGTGGGAATAGCAATCAGCCCCAGCATTTT.

The V and J genes are TRBV30 and TRBJ2-7; maybe TRBD1 (7 bases). The CDR3 has 14 amino acids. The V and J ends lost 0 bases and 6 bases respectively, with 15 bases between them. Germline CDR1 reads GTSNPN; CDR2 reads SVGIG (reference sequence). Written as DNA, the CDR3 is TGTGCCTGGAGTGTGAAAGGAGGGGGCCTCGAGCAGTACTTC. Its translation is CAWSVKGGGLEQYF.

The chain employs TRBV7-8 and TRBJ1-2, with unresolved D. There are 14 residues in the CDR3. CDR1 is SGHVS, CDR2 FQNEAQ, per germline. V lost 8 bases to trimming and J lost 5 bases, with 18 bases between them. CDR3 DNA sequence: TGTGCCAGCGGGGAGGGTTCTTTGTGGTATGGCTACACCTTC. Residues: CASGEGSLWYGYTF.

The gene calls are TRBV7-9 and TRBJ1-1; no reliable D call. The V end was cut by 8 bases, the J end by 1 base, with 14 bases between. Germline V gives CDR1 SEHNR, CDR2 FQNEAQ (reference sequence). This CDR3 spans 14 amino acids. The CDR3 nucleotides read TGTGCCAGCTTAATTGGCGGAACGAACACTGAAGCTTTCTTT. This encodes CASLIGGTNTEAFF.

The CDR3 is CASSSLAESSYNEQFF. The CDR3, as DNA: TGCGCCAGCAGCTCCCTAGCGGAAAGCTCCTACAATGAGCAGTTCTTC. The V call is TRBV5-1, the J call TRBJ2-1; 7 bases line up with TRBD2. The CDR3 covers 16 residues. Trimming cost V 3 bases and J 0 bases; bases outside gene matches: 6. The germline V gene has CDR1 SGHRS and CDR2 YFSETQ.

V usage is TRBV9 and J usage is TRBJ2-1; D not certain. Germline V lookup: CDR1 SGDLS, CDR2 YYNGEE. The CDR3 length is 15 residues. V was trimmed by 0 bases and J by 0 bases, leaving 7 bases between them. For the CDR3, the DNA is TGTGCCAGCAGCGTAGCTACGAGCTCCTACAATGAGCAGTTCTTC. This translates into CASSVATSSYNEQFF.

The CDR3 region is CASSVDGRGKDEKLFF. Written as DNA, the CDR3 is TGTGCCAGCAGCGTAGACGGAAGGGGGAAGGATGAAAAACTGTTTTTT. The chain combines TRBV9 with TRBJ1-4; TRBD1 might be the D (6 bases). Germline V gives CDR1 SGDLS, CDR2 YYNGEE. CDR3 size: 16 residues. Between the trimmed V and J ends, which lost 0 bases and 6 bases, there was a span of 15 bases.

This chain connects TRBV20-1 to TRBJ1-6; tentatively, D is TRBD1 (5 bases). Deletions cut 6 bases from V and 10 bases from J, with 16 bases between. The CDR3 sequence is 13 residues long. In germline, CDR1 is DFQATT, CDR2 SNEGSKA (reference sequence). CDR3 nucleotides: TGCAGTGCCGGATCTGGGGGATCCTCACCCCTCCACTTT. Translation: CSAGSGGSSPLHF.

The rearrangement uses TRBV5-1 and TRBJ1-1; no definite D call. V was cut by 4 bases and J by 0 bases, with 7 bases left in between. The germline V gene has CDR1 SGHRS and CDR2 YFSETQ. The CDR3 contains 13 residues. The CDR3 DNA reads TGCGCCAGCAGCATAGACCTGAACACTGAAGCTTTCTTT. This encodes CASSIDLNTEAFF.

The V gene is TRBV20-1, the J gene TRBJ2-2, with 9 nucleotides matching TRBD1. Unmatched junction bases numbered 7, after V lost 0 bases and J lost 5 bases. This CDR3 region has 16 residues. The germline V gene encodes CDR1 DFQATT and CDR2 SNEGSKA (reference sequence). CDR3 coding DNA: TGCAGTGCTAGAGATCCTGGACAGGGGATAACCGGGGAGCTGTTTTTT. It is translated as CSARDPGQGITGELFF.

The gene calls are TRBV3-1 and TRBJ2-7; a weak D match, TRBD1 (6 bases). The V end lost 4 bases, the J end lost 7 bases, and 23 bases lay between the germline ends. CDR1 and CDR2 (germline): LGHDT, YNNKEL (reference sequence). This CDR3 region has 16 residues. Written as DNA, the CDR3 is TGTGCCAGCAGCCGAGACTTCCGGGACACAGTCGGGGAGCAGTACTTC. This translates into CASSRDFRDTVGEQYF.

The rearrangement uses TRBV5-1 and TRBJ2-1; perhaps TRBD2 as D (5 bases). This CDR3 comprises 13 residues. Germline CDR1 is SGHRS and CDR2 is YFSETQ. V shed 5 bases and J shed 1 base, with 7 bases lying between them. CDR3 sequence reads: CASRRESYNEQFF. In DNA form, the CDR3 reads TGCGCCAGCAGGAGGGAGTCCTACAATGAGCAGTTCTTC.

The chain employs TRBV7-2 and TRBJ2-7, with D maybe TRBD1 (8 bases). The CDR3 loop spans 17 amino acids. Between the trimmed V and J ends, which lost 1 base and 2 bases, there was a span of 18 bases. Germline V lookup: CDR1 SGHTA, CDR2 FQGNSA. CDR3 protein: CASSLGGGGQVAYEQYF. The CDR3 coding sequence is TGTGCCAGCAGCTTAGGGGGAGGGGGACAGGTTGCCTACGAGCAGTACTTC.

V gene TRBV12-5 combines with J gene TRBJ2-1; the match to TRBD1 covers 8 bases. V shed 3 bases, J shed 8 bases, and the junction held 0 bases outside the gene matches. The germline V gene has CDR1 LGHNT and CDR2 FRNRAP. The CDR3 is 12 residues long. CDR3 bases: TGTGCTAGTGGTTTACAGGGGGATGAGCAGTTCTTC. As protein: CASGLQGDEQFF.

The chain employs TRBV12-3 or TRBV12-4 and TRBJ2-4, with 9 bases aligning to TRBD1. The CDR3 has 13 amino acids. V was clipped by 6 bases and J by 9 bases; unmatched bases: 6. CDR3 sequence (DNA): TGTGCCAGCAGCTCGGGACAGGGATTCATTCAGTACTTC. Translated: CASSSGQGFIQYF.

This chain links TRBV20-1 with TRBJ2-6, with 7 nucleotides matching TRBD1. Germline CDR1 is DFQATT and CDR2 is SNEGSKA (reference sequence). The CDR3 has 14 residues. Unmatched junction bases numbered 4, after V lost 6 bases and J lost 2 bases. CDR3: CSAPDRAGANVLTF. The CDR3 DNA is TGCAGTGCCCCAGACAGGGCTGGGGCCAACGTCCTGACTTTC.

V is TRBV20-1 and J is TRBJ2-7; 7 nucleotides match TRBD1. This CDR3 contains 16 residues. Germline values: CDR1 DFQATT, CDR2 SNEGSKA (reference sequence). V shed 0 bases, J shed 0 bases, and the junction held 8 bases outside the gene matches. The CDR3 is CSARDQRQGASYEQYF. The CDR3 DNA sequence: TGCAGTGCTAGAGATCAAAGACAGGGAGCCTCCTACGAGCAGTACTTC.

V and J are TRBV6-1 and TRBJ1-2; the D is unclear. Germline CDR1 MNHNS, CDR2 SASEGT. V dropped 3 bases and J dropped 5 bases, with 4 bases sitting between them. This CDR3 contains 11 residues. CDR3 in DNA: TGTGCCAGCAGTGACAAGTATGGCTACACCTTC. Translation: CASSDKYGYTF.

The table lists this clonotype with a count of one. V is TRBV28 and J is TRBJ2-2; D possibly corresponds to TRBD2 (5 bases). The CDR3 runs 16 residues. Per the germline V gene, CDR1 is MDHEN and CDR2 is SYDVKM. The ends were cut back, 4 bases at V and 4 bases at J, with 16 bases in the middle. The CDR3 is CASSSQLVPGTGELFF. DNA for the CDR3: TGTGCCAGCAGTTCCCAACTAGTCCCCGGCACCGGGGAGCTGTTTTTT.

V and J are TRBV10-3 and TRBJ2-3; the D gene is possibly TRBD2 (5 bases). This CDR3 has 19 amino acids. Germline lookup yields CDR1 ENHRY and CDR2 SYGVKD. Trimming took off 2 bases at V and 0 bases at J, with 21 bases between the two ends. The CDR3 DNA sequence: TGTGCCATCAGTGAGATTGAGCGGAGACCCCATACTAGCACAGATACGCAGTATTTT. Protein product: CAISEIERRPHTSTDTQYF.

V is TRBV27 and J is TRBJ2-3; no definite D call. The CDR3 consists of 12 residues. The V gene's germline CDR1 is MNHEY and CDR2 SMNVEV (reference sequence). V lost 5 bases, J lost 4 bases, and 7 bases lay in between. The CDR3 here is CASSPRPDTQYF. CDR3 coding DNA: TGTGCCAGCAGTCCCCGGCCAGATACGCAGTATTTT.

The chain joins TRBV12-3 or TRBV12-4 to TRBJ2-7; 11 positions match TRBD1. V lost 6 bases to trimming and J lost 0 bases; unmatched junction nucleotides: 4. The CDR3 totals 15 residues. CDR3 nucleotides: TGTGCCAGCAGCCCGGGACAGGGGGTCTCCTACGAGCAGTACTTC. Translation gives CASSPGQGVSYEQYF.